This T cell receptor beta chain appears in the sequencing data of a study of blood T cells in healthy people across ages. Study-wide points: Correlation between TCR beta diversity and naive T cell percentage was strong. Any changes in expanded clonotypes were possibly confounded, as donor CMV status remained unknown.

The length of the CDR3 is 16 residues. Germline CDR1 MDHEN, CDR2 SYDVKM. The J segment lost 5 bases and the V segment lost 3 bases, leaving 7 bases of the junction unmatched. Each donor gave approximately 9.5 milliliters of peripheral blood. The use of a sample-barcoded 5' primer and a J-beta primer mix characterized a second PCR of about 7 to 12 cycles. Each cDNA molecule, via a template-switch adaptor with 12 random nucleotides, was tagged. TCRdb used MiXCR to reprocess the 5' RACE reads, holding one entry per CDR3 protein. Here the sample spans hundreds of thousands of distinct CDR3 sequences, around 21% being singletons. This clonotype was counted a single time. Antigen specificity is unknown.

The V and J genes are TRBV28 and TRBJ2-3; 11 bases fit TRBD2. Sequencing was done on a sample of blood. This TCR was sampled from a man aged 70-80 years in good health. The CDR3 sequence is CASSLSSGRAVDTQYF. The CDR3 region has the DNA TGTGCCAGCAGTTTGAGTAGCGGGAGGGCTGTAGATACGCAGTATTTT.